A single sample is the source of the 23 T cell receptor beta chains below, sequenced in a study of blood T cell repertoires in COVID-19. Profiled with immunoSEQ multiplex PCR; TCRdb holds only in-frame clones, not every one. The sample carries 200,000 to 300,000 clones, around 87% recorded once. Sequenced sample: peripheral blood. All receptors derive from a woman in her forties or fifties with acute or convalescent COVID-19.

The CDR3 loop reads CASSQVPGELRELFF. CDR3 nucleotide sequence: TGTGCCAGCAGCCAAGTCCCCGGGGAGCTTAGGGAGCTGTTTTTT. The chain recombines TRBV4-2 with TRBJ2-2, with D possibly TRBD2 on 5 matching bases. Germline CDR1 reads LGHNA; CDR2 reads YNFKEQ. There are 15 residues in the CDR3. Trimming removed 1 base from V and 9 bases from J, with 15 bases in between.

This chain uses TRBV29-1 with TRBJ1-1, with 7 bases fitting TRBD1. Unmatched junction bases numbered 4, after V lost 4 bases and J lost 2 bases. Germline CDR1 reads SQVTM; CDR2 reads ANQGSEA. This CDR3 spans 13 amino acids. For the CDR3, the DNA is TGCAGCGTTGGACACAGGGGAAACACTGAAGCTTTCTTT. Translated: CSVGHRGNTEAFF.

This clone was seen a handful of times. The chain carries TRBV5-6 and TRBJ2-6; 8 bases map to TRBD1. The CDR3 totals 17 residues. CDR1 is SGHDT, CDR2 YYEEEE, per germline. V was pared by 2 bases and J by 2 bases, with 6 bases of the junction left unmatched. For the CDR3, the DNA is TGTGCCAGCAGCTTTTTGGACAGGGTGCCTGGGGCCAACGTCCTGACTTTC. Protein sequence: CASSFLDRVPGANVLTF.

The chain couples TRBV30 to TRBJ1-5, with D maybe TRBD1 (6 bases). Germline V gene lookup returns CDR1 GTSNPN and CDR2 SVGIG (reference sequence). The germline V and J ends were trimmed by 2 bases and 1 base, with 9 bases remaining between them. The CDR3 is 14 residues long. The DNA for the CDR3 is TGTGCCTGGAGTCCCGGACAGAGCAATCAGCCCCAGCATTTT. Translation gives CAWSPGQSNQPQHF.

V gene TRBV28 combines with J gene TRBJ1-1, with 8 bases aligning to TRBD1. V trimming: 3 bases; J trimming: 5 bases; junction bases outside the gene matches: 11. Germline loops: CDR1 MDHEN, CDR2 SYDVKM. This CDR3 spans 16 amino acids. The CDR3 loop reads CASSLLSGTGNTEAFF. CDR3 nucleotides: TGTGCCAGCAGTTTGCTATCCGGGACAGGAAATACTGAAGCTTTCTTT.

The chain has TRBV28 and TRBJ1-2; D gene uncertain. The CDR3 has 14 residues. Germline CDR1 is MDHEN and CDR2 is SYDVKM. The ends were cut back, 2 bases at V and 8 bases at J, with 15 bases in the middle. CDR3 in DNA: TGTGCCAGCAGTTTAGTTAGCGGAATGAGGGGCTACACCTTC. Translation: CASSLVSGMRGYTF.

Remarks on this clone: The same CDR3 arises from other DNA sequences in this sample as well. V is TRBV2 and J is TRBJ2-1; D might be TRBD1 (6 bases). Trimming pared 3 bases from V and 1 base from J, leaving 7 bases between. This CDR3 region has 14 residues. CDR1 SNHLY and CDR2 FYNNEI come from the germline V gene. The CDR3 DNA is TGTGCCAGCAGTGAGGACAGTTCCTACAATGAGCAGTTCTTC. Translating gives CASSEDSSYNEQFF.

The CDR3 DNA reads TGTGCCAGCAGTTCCGGGGGACAGGACTCCTACGAGCAGTACTTC. This translates into CASSSGGQDSYEQYF. The V and J genes are TRBV28 and TRBJ2-7, with 8 bases aligning to TRBD1. Trimming cost V 4 bases and J 0 bases; bases outside gene matches: 5. CDR3 length equals 15 residues. Germline lookup yields CDR1 MDHEN and CDR2 SYDVKM.

This chain connects TRBV24-1 to TRBJ2-1; perhaps TRBD2 as D (6 bases). V was trimmed by 5 bases and J by 2 bases, leaving 18 bases between them. CDR3 length equals 17 residues. CDR1 is KGHDR and CDR2 is SFDVKD in the germline V gene. The CDR3 loop reads CATSAHSRTTTYNEQFF. The CDR3 DNA reads as TGTGCCACCAGTGCCCACTCCAGGACTACGACCTACAATGAGCAGTTCTTC.

This clone was seen once. The gene calls are TRBV5-4 and TRBJ2-4; TRBD2 is a possible D gene (6 bases). V was trimmed by 2 bases and J by 1 base, leaving 10 bases between them. Per the germline V gene, CDR1 is SGHNT and CDR2 is YYREEE (reference sequence). The CDR3 spans 15 residues. CDR3 sequence (DNA): TGTGCCAGCAGCTTAAAGGAGGGGGCCAAAAACATTCAGTACTTC. Translated: CASSLKEGAKNIQYF.

J is TRBJ1-6 and V is TRBV9, with 9 bases matching TRBD1. The V gene's germline CDR1 is SGDLS and CDR2 YYNGEE. This CDR3 contains 16 residues. V lost 2 bases to trimming and J lost 10 bases; unmatched junction nucleotides: 10. The CDR3 sequence: CASSVAGTGSRSPLHF. As DNA, the CDR3 is TGTGCCAGCAGCGTGGCCGGGACAGGGTCAAGATCACCCCTCCACTTT.

This clone showed up just once. The chain links TRBV9 to TRBJ1-1; 7 bases are shared with TRBD1. This CDR3 has 17 residues. V was pared by 0 bases and J by 6 bases, with 14 bases of the junction left unmatched. Germline CDR1 reads SGDLS; CDR2 reads YYNGEE. The CDR3 bases are TGTGCCAGCAGCGTAGTCGAGACAGGGATGATTGTCGCTGAAGCTTTCTTT. It translates to CASSVVETGMIVAEAFF. The whole variable domain, filled in from reference TRBV9 and TRBJ1-1, reads DSGVTQTPKHLITATGQRVTLRCSPRSGDLSVYWYQQSLDQGLQFLIQYYNGEERAKGNILERFSAQQFPDLHSELNLSSLELGDSALYFCASSVVETGMIVAEAFFGQGTRLTVV.

This chain links TRBV18 with TRBJ2-1; 11 nucleotides line up with TRBD1. CDR1 KGHSH and CDR2 LQKENI come from the germline V gene. The J segment lost 8 bases and the V segment lost 8 bases, leaving 8 bases of the junction unmatched. CDR3 length: 14 residues. CDR3 residues: CASRGGQGVDEQFF. CDR3 sequence (DNA): TGTGCCAGCCGAGGGGGACAGGGGGTGGATGAGCAGTTCTTC. Full variable domain (remainder filled in from reference TRBV18 and TRBJ2-1): NAGVMQNPRHLVRRRGQEARLRCSPMKGHSHVYWYRQLPEEGLKFMVYLQKENIIDESGMPKERFSAEFPKEGPSILRIQQVVRGDSAAYFCASRGGQGVDEQFFGPGTRLTVL.

This clone was detected only a few times. The same CDR3 can be traced to other DNA sequences in this sample. The CDR3 loop is CASSARTSGSHEQYF. CDR3 coding DNA: TGTGCCAGCAGTGCACGGACTAGCGGGAGCCACGAGCAGTACTTC. The V gene is TRBV2, the J gene TRBJ2-7, with 13 positions matching TRBD2. CDR1 is SNHLY and CDR2 is FYNNEI in the germline V gene. V lost 4 bases to trimming and J lost 5 bases; unmatched junction nucleotides: 5. The CDR3 contains 15 residues.

This chain uses TRBV18 with TRBJ1-4, with no clear D. This CDR3 is built from 16 residues. The V end lost 3 bases, the J end lost 0 bases, and 11 bases lay between the germline ends. CDR1 is KGHSH and CDR2 is LQKENI in the germline V gene. Written as DNA, the CDR3 is TGTGCCAGCTCACCCCCGGTAGGAGCAACTAATGAAAAACTGTTTTTT. This translates into CASSPPVGATNEKLFF.

V and J are TRBV19 and TRBJ2-7; the match to TRBD2 covers 7 bases. V shed 1 base and J 3 bases; nucleotides not matched to a gene: 6. Germline CDR1 is LNHDA and CDR2 is SQIVND (reference sequence). The CDR3 runs 15 residues. CDR3: CASSIALAAGYEQYF. The CDR3 region has the DNA TGTGCCAGTAGTATAGCCCTAGCGGCCGGCTACGAGCAGTACTTC.

The CDR3 loop is CASSFWLAGDEQYF. The CDR3 DNA sequence: TGCGCCAGCAGCTTTTGGCTAGCGGGAGACGAGCAGTACTTC. The genes are TRBV5-1 and TRBJ2-7; 10 bases are a match to TRBD2. Per germline, CDR1 SGHRS and CDR2 YFSETQ. The V segment lost 2 bases and the J segment 5 bases; nucleotides outside the gene matches: 4. This CDR3 contains 14 residues.

The chain has TRBV9 and TRBJ1-5; D unresolved. Germline V gene data show CDR1 as SGDLS and CDR2 as YYNGEE. V was trimmed by 4 bases and J by 0 bases, leaving 8 bases between them. The CDR3 is 14 amino acids. The CDR3: CASSSTDSNQPQHF. The CDR3 DNA reads TGTGCCAGCAGCTCCACAGATAGCAATCAGCCCCAGCATTTT.

The chain joins TRBV28 to TRBJ1-2, with 8 bases aligning to TRBD1. CDR3 length equals 17 residues. After removal of 7 bases from V and 1 base from J, the junction contained 14 bases not matched to a gene. Looked up from germline, CDR1 is MDHEN and CDR2 is SYDVKM. The CDR3: CASTTWDRHSGNYGYTF. The DNA of the CDR3 is TGTGCCAGCACCACTTGGGACAGGCATTCGGGTAACTATGGCTACACCTTC.

A single count supports this clone. The rearrangement links TRBV6-2 or TRBV6-3 to TRBJ2-2; TRBD2 matches at 8 bases. V was clipped by 4 bases and J by 7 bases; unmatched bases: 14. CDR3 length: 17 amino acids. The germline gives CDR1 MNHEY, CDR2 SVGEGT. The CDR3 nucleotides read TGTGCCAGCAGTTCGATCAGGACGGGAGGGCCGAGCGGGGAGCTGTTTTTT. Its protein product is CASSSIRTGGPSGELFF.

This clone was counted only a few times. V and J are TRBV6-5 and TRBJ1-2, with TRBD1 matching 8 bases. The CDR3 totals 15 residues. The V and J ends lost 4 bases and 2 bases, in that order; junction bases with no gene match: 6. From germline, CDR1 is MNHEY and CDR2 SVGAGI. CDR3 sequence reads: CASSLQGATNYGYTF. CDR3 coding DNA: TGTGCCAGCAGTTTGCAGGGGGCAACGAACTATGGCTACACCTTC.

The chain recombines TRBV4-2 with TRBJ2-1; 8 nucleotides line up with TRBD2. The CDR3 is made up of 16 amino acids. Germline lookup yields CDR1 LGHNA and CDR2 YNFKEQ. The trim removed 0 bases at V and 6 bases at J, leaving 7 bases unmatched. The CDR3 bases are TGTGCCAGCAGCCAAGAACTAGCGGCACTCATCAATGAGCAGTTCTTC. This translates into CASSQELAALINEQFF.

J is TRBJ2-3 and V is TRBV7-6, with D maybe TRBD1 (5 bases). Trimming removed 2 bases at V and 9 bases at J, with 6 bases between. Germline CDR1 reads SGHVS; CDR2 reads FNYEAQ. The CDR3 runs to 11 residues. As DNA, the CDR3 is TGTGCCAGCAGCTTAAGGGGAACGCAGTATTTT. Protein: CASSLRGTQYF.